This T cell receptor (beta chain) emerged from a study of CD8+ T cells in alopecia areata. Overall study context: Severity scoring for treated patients was based on the percentage of affected scalp area. Study-level results: The study found higher clonality in lesional than normal scalp, especially in alopecia totalis/universalis. In blood and scalp, many expanded lesional clones persisted during tofacitinib.

It was cDNA, reverse transcribed from extracted RNA, that served as the sequencing template. Generated by immunoSEQ multiplex PCR, the TCRdb table keeps only in-frame clones and is missing some. The sample carries some 120,000 clones, roughly 55% recorded once. The germline V and J ends were trimmed by 4 bases and 0 bases, with 19 bases remaining between them. The germline V gene encodes CDR1 SGHAT and CDR2 FQNNGV. The CDR3 runs 17 residues. On this clone itself: Its target is not known.

The sample's treatment: oral pan-JAK inhibitor, 5-10 mg twice daily. The chain employs TRBV11-2 and TRBJ2-7; a possible D gene is TRBD2 (5 bases). The specimen was CD8+ T cells sorted from blood, collected at week 24, from a patient treated with tofacitinib. This TCR derives from a human donor with alopecia areata. The CDR3 protein is CASSSGLYDEGSYEQYF. The DNA of the CDR3 is TGTGCCAGCAGCTCCGGGCTGTACGACGAGGGCTCCTACGAGCAGTACTTC.